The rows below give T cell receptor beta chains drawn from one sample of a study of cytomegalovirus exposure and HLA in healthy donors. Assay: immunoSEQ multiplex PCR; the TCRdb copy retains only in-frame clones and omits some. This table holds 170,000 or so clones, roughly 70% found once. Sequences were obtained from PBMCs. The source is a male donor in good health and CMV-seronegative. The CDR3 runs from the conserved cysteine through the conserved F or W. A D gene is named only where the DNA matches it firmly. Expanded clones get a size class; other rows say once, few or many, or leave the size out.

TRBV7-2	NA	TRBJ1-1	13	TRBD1	TGTGCCAGCAGCTTAAACAGGGGTACTGAAGCTTTCTTT	CASSLNRGTEAFF
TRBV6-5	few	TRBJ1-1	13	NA	TGTGCCAGCAGTTACTCAAGGGGATCTGAAGCTTTCTTT	CASSYSRGSEAFF
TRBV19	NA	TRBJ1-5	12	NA	TGTGCCAGTAATCCGGGCAATCAGCCCCAGCATTTT	CASNPGNQPQHF
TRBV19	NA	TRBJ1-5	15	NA	TGTGCCAGTAGTTCCGGGACACGTAGCAATCAGCCCCAGCATTTT	CASSSGTRSNQPQHF
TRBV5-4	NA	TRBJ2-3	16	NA	TGTGCCAGCAGCTTGCTCAAGCAGGGTGGCACAGATACGCAGTATTTT	CASSLLKQGGTDTQYF
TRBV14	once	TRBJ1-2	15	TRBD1	TGTGCCAGCAGCCAATCGCCGGGACAGACGGGTGGCTACACCTTC	CASSQSPGQTGGYTF
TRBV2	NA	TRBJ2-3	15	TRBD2	TGTGCCAGCAGTTTAGCGGGGCTAGTTATGGATACGCAGTATTTT	CASSLAGLVMDTQYF
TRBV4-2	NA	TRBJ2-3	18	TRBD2	TGTGCCAGCAGCCGACCCCCCCAACTAGCGGGAGCTACAGATACGCAGTATTTT	CASSRPPQLAGATDTQYF
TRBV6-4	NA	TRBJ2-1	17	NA	TGTGCCAGCAGTGACGCACCCGGCGGGAAATCCTACAATGAGCAGTTCTTC	CASSDAPGGKSYNEQFF
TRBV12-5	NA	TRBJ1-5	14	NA	TGTGCTAGTGGTCCCTCGACAGGAACCAGGTCCCAGCATTTT	CASGPSTGTRSQHF
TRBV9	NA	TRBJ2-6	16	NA	TGTGCCAGCAGCGCTGGTCGGGGTTCTGGGGCCAACGTCCTGACTTTC	CASSAGRGSGANVLTF
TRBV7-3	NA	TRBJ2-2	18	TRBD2	TGTGCCAGCAGCTTAATGGGACTAGCGGGAGGGTACACCGGGGAGCTGTTTTTT	CASSLMGLAGGYTGELFF
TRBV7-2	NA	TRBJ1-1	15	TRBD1	TGTGCCAGCAGCTTAGTACAGGGGATCTTGACTGAAGCTTTCTTT	CASSLVQGILTEAFF
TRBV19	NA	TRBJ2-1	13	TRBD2	TGTGCCATCTCCGGGACTAGCGGCAATGAGCAGTTCTTC	CAISGTSGNEQFF
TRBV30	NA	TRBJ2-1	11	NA	TGTGCCTGGAGTCCCGGGCGGGTGCAGTTCTTC	CAWSPGRVQFF
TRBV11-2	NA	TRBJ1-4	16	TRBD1	TGTGCCAGCAGACGGACAGGGGACGGGCACAATGAAAAACTGTTTTTT	CASRRTGDGHNEKLFF
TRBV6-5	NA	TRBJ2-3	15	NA	TGTGCCAGCAGTTACTCGGCGGGACTCACAGATACGCAGTATTTT	CASSYSAGLTDTQYF
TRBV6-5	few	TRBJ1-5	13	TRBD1	TGTGCCAGCAGTCCCGACAGGGATCAGCCCCAGCATTTT	CASSPDRDQPQHF
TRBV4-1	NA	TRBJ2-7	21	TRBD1	TGCGCCAGCAGCCAAGACCCAACGGGACAGGGGCTCAATTCCCCAACCTACGAGCAGTACTTC	CASSQDPTGQGLNSPTYEQYF
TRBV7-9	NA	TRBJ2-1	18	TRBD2	TGTGCCAGCAGCGCGCGGCGGGAGTTCGGTATGTCCTACAATGAGCAGTTCTTC	CASSARREFGMSYNEQFF
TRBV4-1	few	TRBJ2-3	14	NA	TGCGCCAGCAGCCAAGATGAGGCGGTGGGTACGCAGTATTTT	CASSQDEAVGTQYF
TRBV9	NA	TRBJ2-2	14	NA	TGTGCCAGCAGCGTACAGGGGTACACCGGGGAGCTGTTTTTT	CASSVQGYTGELFF
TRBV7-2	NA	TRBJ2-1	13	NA	TGTGCCAGCAGCCAGGACTCCTACAATGAGCAGTTCTTC	CASSQDSYNEQFF
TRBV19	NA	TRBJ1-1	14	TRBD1	TGTGCCAGTAGTAGCGACAGGGATTCGTCTGAAGCTTTCTTT	CASSSDRDSSEAFF
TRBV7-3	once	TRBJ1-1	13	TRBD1	TGTGCCAGCAGCTCGACAGGGAAGACTGAAGCTTTCTTT	CASSSTGKTEAFF
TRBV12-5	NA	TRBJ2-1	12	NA	TGTGCTAGTGGTTTGTGGAGCGATGAGCAGTTCTTC	CASGLWSDEQFF
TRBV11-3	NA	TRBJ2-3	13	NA	TGTGCCAGCAGCTTCCGCGGCGGGAACACGCAGTATTTT	CASSFRGGNTQYF
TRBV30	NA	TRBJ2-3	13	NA	TGTGCCTGGACGGTCAGGGAAGCAGATACGCAGTATTTT	CAWTVREADTQYF
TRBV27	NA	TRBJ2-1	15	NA	TGTGCCAGCAGTCCTTGGGACTTCAGTTACAATGGGCAGTTCTTC	CASSPWDFSYNGQFF
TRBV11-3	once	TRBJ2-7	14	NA	TGTGCCAGCAGCTTTGCAGGCCGCTCCTACGAGCAGTACTTC	CASSFAGRSYEQYF
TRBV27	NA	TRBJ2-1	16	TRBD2	TGTGCCAGCAGTCGCAGGACTAGCGGGAGAAATGATGAGCAGTTCTTC	CASSRRTSGRNDEQFF
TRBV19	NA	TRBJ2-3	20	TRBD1	TGTGCCAGTAGTCCCCGTAAGGGACAGGGTAGGGATTATCTCACAGATACGCAGTATTTT	CASSPRKGQGRDYLTDTQYF
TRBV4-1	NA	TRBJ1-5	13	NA	TGCGCCAGCAGCCAAGATAGAGGTCAGCCCCAGCATTTT	CASSQDRGQPQHF
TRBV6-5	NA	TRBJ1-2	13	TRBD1	TGTGCCAGCAGACCGGACAGGGGAAACGGCTACACCTTC	CASRPDRGNGYTF
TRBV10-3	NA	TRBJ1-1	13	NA	TGTGCCATCAGCAACAGGGAAAACACTGAAGCTTTCTTT	CAISNRENTEAFF
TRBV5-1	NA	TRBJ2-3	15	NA	TGCGCCAGCAGCTTGTTGAGTAGCAACGGGAATACGCAGTATTTT	CASSLLSSNGNTQYF
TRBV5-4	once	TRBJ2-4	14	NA	TGTGCCAGCAGCTCATCGGGTGCGGGGAACATTCAGTACTTC	CASSSSGAGNIQYF
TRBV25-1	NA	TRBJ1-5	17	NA	TGTGCCAGCATTCAAGAACAGGGATTGGGTTGTAATCAGCCCCAGCATTTT	CASIQEQGLGCNQPQHF
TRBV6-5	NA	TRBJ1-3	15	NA	TGTGCCAGCAGTCCCACCGGGGGGCAAGGAAACACCATATATTTT	CASSPTGGQGNTIYF
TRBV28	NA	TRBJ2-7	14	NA	TGTGCCAGCAGTTTAGCCCTAGAAGGTTACGAGCAGTACTTC	CASSLALEGYEQYF
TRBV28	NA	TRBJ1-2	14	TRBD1	TGTGCCAGCAGTTCCTTGACAGGGGCGAATGGCTACACCTTC	CASSSLTGANGYTF
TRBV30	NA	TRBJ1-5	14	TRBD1	TGTGCCTGGGGGGGTACAGGGGCCCATGAAACCCAGCATTTT	CAWGGTGAHETQHF
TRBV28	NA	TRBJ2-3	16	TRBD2	TGTGTCAGCAGTTATACTAGCGGGAGTGTAACAGATACGCAGTATTTT	CVSSYTSGSVTDTQYF
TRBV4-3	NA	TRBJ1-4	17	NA	TGCGCCAGCAGCCAAGGACCTCAGGGCGCAACTAATGAAAAACTGTTTTTT	CASSQGPQGATNEKLFF
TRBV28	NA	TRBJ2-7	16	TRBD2	TGTGCCAGCAGTTTACCTAGCGGGACGGACCACTACGAGCAGTACTTC	CASSLPSGTDHYEQYF
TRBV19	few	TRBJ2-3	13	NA	TGTGCCAGTAGTATAGATCGACCCGGGGCGCAGTATTTT	CASSIDRPGAQYF
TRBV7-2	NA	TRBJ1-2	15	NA	TGTGCCAGCAGCTTATACGCGGGGTTGGGCTATGGCTACACCTTC	CASSLYAGLGYGYTF
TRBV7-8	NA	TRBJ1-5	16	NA	TGTGCCAGCAGCTTAAGGACAGCTTTAAGCAATCAGCCCCAGCATTTT	CASSLRTALSNQPQHF
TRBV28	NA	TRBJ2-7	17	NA	TGTGCCAGCAGTTTATTAGTAGGGGGGGGGACCTCCTACGAGCAGTACTTC	CASSLLVGGGTSYEQYF
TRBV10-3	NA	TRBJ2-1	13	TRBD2	TGTGCCATAGGGGCCGGGGGGTACAATGAGCAGTTCTTC	CAIGAGGYNEQFF
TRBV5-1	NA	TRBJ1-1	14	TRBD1	TGCGCCAGCAGCACCCGGGACAGGGCTGATGAAGCTTTCTTT	CASSTRDRADEAFF
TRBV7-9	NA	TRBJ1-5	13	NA	TGTGCCAGCAGCTTAACCAGGCTTCAGCCCCAGCATTTT	CASSLTRLQPQHF
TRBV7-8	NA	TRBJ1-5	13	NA	TGTGCCAGCAGCCTAGACAGAGATCAGCCCCAGCATTTT	CASSLDRDQPQHF
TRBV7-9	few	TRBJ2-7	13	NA	TGTGCCAGCACTACGGGAGCGGCCTACGAGCAGTACTTC	CASTTGAAYEQYF
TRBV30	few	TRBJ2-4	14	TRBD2	TGTGCCTGGAGACGACTAGCGGGAGAAAACATTCAGTACTTC	CAWRRLAGENIQYF